Following are 6 T cell receptor beta chains from one sample sequenced in a study of T cells in Graves' hyperthyroidism and ophthalmopathy. TCR beta CDR3 regions were amplified from RNA transcripts. Using the HTBI primer set, a first-round RT-PCR was run on the TCR CDR3. MiXCR, run by TCRdb on the multiplex PCR reads, gives a single entry per CDR3 protein. The sample consists of under 800,000 distinct CDR3 sequences, 11% to 15% of them appearing once. The sample was blood. The source is a woman aged 18 to 35 with Graves' hyperthyroidism.

This clonotype was seen repeatedly, ten times or more. The V call is TRBV12-3 or TRBV12-4, the J call TRBJ2-4, with 9 bases that match TRBD1. V dropped 6 bases and J dropped 6; count of bases not matched to a gene: 9. The CDR3 extends over 15 amino acids. CDR3 residues: CASRPNRGHGNIQYF. CDR3 bases: TGTGCCAGCAGACCCAACAGGGGGCACGGAAACATTCAGTACTTC.

Ten or more counts support this clonotype. The V gene is TRBV30, the J gene TRBJ2-7, with 8 bases matching TRBD1. Trimming at V came to 2 bases and at J to 1 base, leaving 4 bases not matched to a gene. The CDR3 length is 14 residues. Germline CDR1 GTSNPN, CDR2 SVGIG (reference sequence). The CDR3 nucleotides read TGTGCCTGGAGTTGGGACAGGAGTTCCTACGAGCAGTACTTC. It encodes CAWSWDRSSYEQYF.

Regarding this clonotype: At one end, the junction sequence differs from germline, possibly due to a read error. V is TRBV29-1 and J is TRBJ1-1; the D is unclear. The germline CDR1 and CDR2 sequences are SQVTM and ANQGSEA. The CDR3 spans 12 residues. The CDR3 DNA is TGCAGCGTTGTGGACGGTAACACTGGAGCTTTCTTT. Translating gives CSVVDGNTGAFF.

The V gene is TRBV4-2, the J gene TRBJ2-7; a possible D gene is TRBD2 (6 bases). Germline values: CDR1 LGHNA, CDR2 YNFKEQ. This CDR3 has 15 amino acids. Trimming left V 0 bases short and J 3 bases short, with 12 bases between. CDR3 sequence: CASSQDSSGVYEQYF. DNA for the CDR3: TGTGCCAGCAGCCAAGATAGTAGCGGCGTCTACGAGCAGTACTTC.

J is TRBJ1-2 and V is TRBV10-2; TRBD1 aligns across 8 bases. This CDR3 comprises 12 residues. V dropped 2 bases and J dropped 8; count of bases not matched to a gene: 1. Germline lookup yields CDR1 WSHSY and CDR2 SAAADI. In nucleotides, the CDR3 is TGCGCCAGCAGTGAGGGGACAGGCGGCTACACCTTC. This encodes CASSEGTGGYTF.

This clonotype has ten or more counts. The rearrangement joins TRBV2 to TRBJ2-1, with TRBD2 identical over 8 bases. The CDR3 is 15 amino acids. Germline loops: CDR1 SNHLY, CDR2 FYNNEI. Trimming removed 5 bases from V and 8 bases from J; junction bases left unmatched: 11. The CDR3 protein is CASSRLSGSSDEQFF. CDR3 bases: TGTGCCAGCAGTCGTCTCAGCGGGAGCTCGGATGAGCAGTTCTTC.